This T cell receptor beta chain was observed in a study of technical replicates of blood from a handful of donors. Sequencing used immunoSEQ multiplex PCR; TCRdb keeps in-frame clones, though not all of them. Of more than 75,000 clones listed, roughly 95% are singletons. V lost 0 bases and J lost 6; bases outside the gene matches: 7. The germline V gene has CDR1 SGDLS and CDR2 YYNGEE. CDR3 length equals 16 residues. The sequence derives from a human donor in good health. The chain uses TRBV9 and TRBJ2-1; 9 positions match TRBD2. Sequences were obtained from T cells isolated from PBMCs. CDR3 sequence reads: CASSVGGGRALNEQFF. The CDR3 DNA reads TGTGCCAGCAGCGTAGGGGGCGGGAGGGCCCTCAATGAGCAGTTCTTC.